A selection of T cell receptor beta chains follows, all from one sample in a study of cytomegalovirus exposure and HLA in healthy donors. The assay was immunoSEQ multiplex PCR, and TCRdb's table has in-frame clones only and misses some. The table shows about 150,000 clones, with about 80% occurring only once. Sequencing was carried out using PBMCs. The receptors come from a man aged 40-49 years in good health and CMV-seropositive. Each CDR3 is given with its conserved first and last residue.

cdr3_aa,j_call,v_call
CASSKQGPKNIQYF,TRBJ2-4,TRBV7-9
CAISTSRGRYSGANVLTF,TRBJ2-6,TRBV10-3
CASSPGQLNTEAFF,TRBJ1-1,TRBV6-5
CASSLRGRSGTRTYEQYF,TRBJ2-7,TRBV28
CASSFPGSYEQYF,TRBJ2-7,TRBV27
CASSELGQGGTDTQYF,TRBJ2-3,TRBV10-2
CAISGGLAGTDTQYF,TRBJ2-3,TRBV10-3
CSSSFTPGQGGYSNQPQHF,TRBJ1-5,TRBV7-9
CASSLVGTINMPLGETQYF,TRBJ2-5,TRBV5-6
CASSRHPGDPKDEQFF,TRBJ2-1,TRBV5-1
CASSHRRSGETQYF,TRBJ2-5,TRBV4-1
CASSSGLAGDTGELFF,TRBJ2-2,TRBV5-4
CASTPRLTANTGELFF,TRBJ2-2,TRBV5-1
CASSLVQGRELFF,TRBJ2-2,TRBV7-8
CASSPDLLNEQFF,TRBJ2-1,TRBV7-8
CASSAQYNEQFF,TRBJ2-1,TRBV6-1
CAWNESLPGNQPQHF,TRBJ1-5,TRBV30
CASTYGGEAFF,TRBJ1-1,TRBV6-5
CSVRDSDYNEQFF,TRBJ2-1,TRBV29-1
CASMTLAGVMSTGELFF,TRBJ2-2,TRBV19
CASSLATGSLRIEGRDTQYF,TRBJ2-3,TRBV7-2
CASSVGSGRIEQFF,TRBJ2-1,TRBV9
CASSLTGRQNIQYF,TRBJ2-4,TRBV5-4
CASSPGTGNSNQPQHF,TRBJ1-5,TRBV18
CASSEGQGTYGYTF,TRBJ1-2,TRBV25-1
CASSVGTGEYNSPLHF,TRBJ1-6,TRBV9
CASPSSNQPQHF,TRBJ1-5,TRBV21-1
CASSDGTGREQYF,TRBJ2-7,TRBV10-1
CASSQETTFTDTQYF,TRBJ2-3,TRBV14
CASSTTFGEQFF,TRBJ2-1,TRBV19
CASSLDQGARGYTF,TRBJ1-2,TRBV7-2
CASSLEPSPSRDRWKRPDTQYF,TRBJ2-3,TRBV5-1
CASSPGGGGTGVPYEQYF,TRBJ2-7,TRBV7-8
CASSIDGRGTDTQYF,TRBJ2-3,TRBV19
CAIRASGQAMNTEAFF,TRBJ1-1,TRBV10-3
CASSPSGTGGYEQYF,TRBJ2-7,TRBV18
CASSRDSSSYNEQFF,TRBJ2-1,TRBV7-7
CASSLIAGSPHEQFF,TRBJ2-1,TRBV7-6
CASSQGQNTGELFF,TRBJ2-2,TRBV19
CASSLAGISSYEQYF,TRBJ2-7,TRBV28
CASSQDRDSQHGYTF,TRBJ1-2,TRBV4-3
CAISVRQGASDEQYF,.,TRBV10-3
CASSSQGALRSPLHF,TRBJ1-6,TRBV7-9
CASSLGTPPYEQYF,TRBJ2-7,TRBV28
CASSLSGYNQPQHF,TRBJ1-5,TRBV7-9
CASSLYESYEQYF,TRBJ2-7,TRBV28
CAITQAGGSSYEQYF,TRBJ2-7,TRBV10-3
CASSSLTGAREKLFF,TRBJ1-4,TRBV28
CASSLRQGVDYGYTF,TRBJ1-2,TRBV5-6
CASSLVGGGGELFF,TRBJ2-2,TRBV5-1
CASSPADYFDNEQFF,TRBJ2-1,TRBV28
CASSVSGYTDTQYF,TRBJ2-3,TRBV7-3
CASSIDWHMNTEAFF,TRBJ1-1,TRBV19
CASRTRVTNTEAFF,TRBJ1-1,TRBV19
CASSTTAGQEGETQYF,TRBJ2-5,TRBV5-7
CASSQEGLAGDNEQFF,TRBJ2-1,TRBV4-3
CAISGDRDNQPQHF,TRBJ1-5,TRBV10-3
CSVGGTGGMDTQYF,TRBJ2-3,TRBV29-1
CASSPNLQGQARQTQYF,TRBJ2-5,TRBV18